This T cell receptor (beta chain) was captured by sequencing in a study of a mutant IDH1 vaccine in newly diagnosed glioma. Sequenced by immunoSEQ multiplex PCR; TCRdb stores in-frame clones only, minus some. Among about 38,000 clones, 80% to 90% were seen once, and the ten largest hold approximately 5.1%. Time point described: week 23, last vaccination. In every dose of vaccine, 300 ug of mutant IDH1 20-mer peptide was given alongside topical imiquimod. As for this clone: The antigen is unknown.

The CDR3 totals 15 residues. Germline CDR1 is MNHEY and CDR2 is SVGAGI. Trimming cost V 6 bases and J 0 bases, with 9 bases left between them. The chain joins TRBV6-5 to TRBJ2-6; the D gene is possibly TRBD1 (5 bases). The clonotype originates from a man between 40 and 49 years old with glioma. The source was PBMCs, collected from a glioma patient whose treatment included an IDH1 peptide vaccine. This CDR3 reads CASRQGFSGANVLTF. CDR3 coding DNA: TGTGCCAGCAGGCAGGGTTTCTCTGGGGCCAACGTCCTGACTTTC.